This paragraph reports one T cell receptor beta chain. What it recognizes is unknown. Assay: immunoSEQ multiplex PCR; the TCRdb copy retains only in-frame clones and omits some. In the table there are approximately 190,000 clones, roughly 92% of which are singletons. This sample is drawn from a study of T cell responses to AZD1222 COVID-19 vaccine. Overall study findings and caveats: Compared with day 0, the breadth and depth of the Spike-specific TCR repertoire rose significantly after two doses of AZD1222. With dominance at 160-218 and 743-854, vaccine-associated CD4 TCRs spanned spike. Seropositive at baseline were only a handful of AZD1222 recipients. Donors were chiefly white British, with a greater number of females, and clonal diversity was perhaps underestimated.

The CDR3 sequence is 14 residues long. CDR1 ENHRY and CDR2 SYGVKD come from the germline V gene. The ends were cut back, 6 bases at V and 6 bases at J, with 14 bases in the middle. The source was peripheral blood, collected on day 0 of AZD1222 vaccination. The TCR was taken from an adult in good health. The chain links TRBV10-3 to TRBJ2-2; D is perhaps TRBD1 (5 bases). The CDR3 loop reads CAIRKGPTSGELFF. CDR3 nucleotide sequence: TGTGCCATCAGAAAGGGGCCTACCTCCGGGGAGCTGTTTTTT.